The 4 T cell receptor beta chains below come from one sample, sequenced in a study of T cells in Graves' hyperthyroidism and ophthalmopathy. The investigators amplified TCR beta CDR3 regions from RNA transcripts. The primer set for the first-round RT-PCR of the TCR CDR3 was HTBI. TCRdb passed the multiplex PCR reads through MiXCR, listing each CDR3 protein once. The sample records under 750,000 distinct CDR3 sequences, around 19% being singletons. Material: blood. These receptors all come from a woman in her fifties or sixties with Graves' hyperthyroidism that later progressed to Graves' ophthalmopathy.

The chain combines TRBV27 with TRBJ2-4; no definite D call. This CDR3 is 16 amino acids long. Trimming pared 6 bases from V and 3 bases from J, leaving 18 bases between. Germline CDR1 is MNHEY and CDR2 is SMNVEV (reference sequence). The CDR3 here is CASSSPRWDHKNIQYF. CDR3 nucleotides: TGTGCCAGCAGCTCCCCGCGGTGGGATCACAAAAACATTCAGTACTTC.

This rearrangement joins TRBV20-1 to TRBJ1-2, with TRBD1 identical over 10 bases. This CDR3 comprises 15 residues. Per the germline V gene, CDR1 is DFQATT and CDR2 is SNEGSKA (reference sequence). After removal of 2 bases from V and 4 bases from J, the junction contained 7 bases not matched to a gene. This CDR3 reads CSARRQGASSYGYTF. The CDR3 region has the DNA TGCAGTGCTAGAAGACAGGGGGCATCGTCCTATGGCTACACCTTC.

This clonotype was found a few times. The chain links TRBV7-9 to TRBJ2-7, with TRBD2 identical over 7 bases. CDR1 is SEHNR, CDR2 FQNEAQ, per germline (reference sequence). This CDR3 is 13 amino acids long. V dropped 5 bases and J dropped 4; count of bases not matched to a gene: 5. The CDR3 loop is CASSQAGGYEQYF. The CDR3 nucleotides read TGTGCCAGCAGCCAAGCCGGGGGGTACGAGCAGTACTTC.

This clonotype was detected ten times or more. CDR3 nucleotide sequence: TGTGCCAGCAGTTATGTCGGTTTGATTGAAGCTTTCTTT. It specifies CASSYVGLIEAFF. The chain couples TRBV6-2 or TRBV6-3 to TRBJ1-1; D is ambiguous. The CDR3 sequence is 13 residues long. Between the trimmed V and J ends, which lost 3 bases and 7 bases, there was a span of 12 bases. Germline V gene sequence: CDR1 MNHEY, CDR2 SVGEGT.